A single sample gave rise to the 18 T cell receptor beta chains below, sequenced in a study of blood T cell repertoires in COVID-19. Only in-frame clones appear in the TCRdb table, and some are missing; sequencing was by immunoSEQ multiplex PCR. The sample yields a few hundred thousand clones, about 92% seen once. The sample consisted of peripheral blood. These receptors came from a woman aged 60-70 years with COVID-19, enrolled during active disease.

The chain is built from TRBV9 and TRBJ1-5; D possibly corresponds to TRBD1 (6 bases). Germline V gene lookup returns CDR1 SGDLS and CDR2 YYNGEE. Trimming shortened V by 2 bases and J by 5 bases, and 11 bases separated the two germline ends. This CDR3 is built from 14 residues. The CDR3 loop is CASSVRDTDQPQHF. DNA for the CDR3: TGTGCCAGCAGCGTCCGGGACACTGATCAGCCCCAGCATTTT.

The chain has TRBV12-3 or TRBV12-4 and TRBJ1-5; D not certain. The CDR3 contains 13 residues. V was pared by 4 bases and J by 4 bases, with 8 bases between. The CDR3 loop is CASSYLLNQPQHF. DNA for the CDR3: TGTGCCAGCAGTTACCTCCTAAATCAGCCCCAGCATTTT.

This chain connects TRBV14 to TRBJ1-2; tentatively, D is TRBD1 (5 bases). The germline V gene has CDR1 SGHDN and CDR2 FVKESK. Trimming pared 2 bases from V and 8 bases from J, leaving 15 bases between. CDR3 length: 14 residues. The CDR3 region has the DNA TGTGCCAGCAGCCAATCCGGGACCCGGGAGGGCTACACCTTC. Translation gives CASSQSGTREGYTF.

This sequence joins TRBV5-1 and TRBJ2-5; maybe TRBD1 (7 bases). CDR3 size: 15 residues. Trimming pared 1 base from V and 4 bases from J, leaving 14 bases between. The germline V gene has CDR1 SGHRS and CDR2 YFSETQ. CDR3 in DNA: TGCGCCAGCAGCTTGTACCCAGGGGGGCTAGAGACCCAGTACTTC. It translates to CASSLYPGGLETQYF.

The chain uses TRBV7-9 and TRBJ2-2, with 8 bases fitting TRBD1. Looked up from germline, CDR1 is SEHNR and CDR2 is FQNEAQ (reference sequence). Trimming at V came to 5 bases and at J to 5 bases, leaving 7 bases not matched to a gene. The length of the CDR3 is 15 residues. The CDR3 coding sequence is TGTGCCAGCAGCCTCAGGACAGGGTGGACCGGGGAGCTGTTTTTT. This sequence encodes CASSLRTGWTGELFF.

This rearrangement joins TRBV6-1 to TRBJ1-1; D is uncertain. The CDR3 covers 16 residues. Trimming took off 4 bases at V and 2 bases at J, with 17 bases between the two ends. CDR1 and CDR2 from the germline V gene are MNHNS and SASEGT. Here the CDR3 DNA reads TGTGCCAGCAGTGGGCGGAGGGCCCCCTTAAACACTGAAGCTTTCTTT. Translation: CASSGRRAPLNTEAFF.

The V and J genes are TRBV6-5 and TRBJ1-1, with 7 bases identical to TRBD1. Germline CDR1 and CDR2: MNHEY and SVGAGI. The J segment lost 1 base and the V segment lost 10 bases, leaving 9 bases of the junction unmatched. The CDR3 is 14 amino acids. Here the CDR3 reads CATFRQGANTEAFF. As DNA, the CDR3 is TGTGCCACGTTTCGACAGGGCGCGAACACTGAAGCTTTCTTT.

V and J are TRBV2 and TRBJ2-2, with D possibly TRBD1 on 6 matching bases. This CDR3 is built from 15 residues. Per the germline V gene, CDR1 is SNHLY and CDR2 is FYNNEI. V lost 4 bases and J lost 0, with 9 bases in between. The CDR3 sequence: CASSGQGTNTGELFF. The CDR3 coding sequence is TGTGCCAGCAGTGGGCAGGGGACGAACACCGGGGAGCTGTTTTTT.

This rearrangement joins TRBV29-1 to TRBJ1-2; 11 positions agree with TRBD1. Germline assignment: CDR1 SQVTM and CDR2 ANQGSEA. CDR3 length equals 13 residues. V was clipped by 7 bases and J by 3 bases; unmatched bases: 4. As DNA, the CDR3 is TGCAGCGCCCGGACAGGGGGCGACTATGGCTACACCTTC. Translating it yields CSARTGGDYGYTF.

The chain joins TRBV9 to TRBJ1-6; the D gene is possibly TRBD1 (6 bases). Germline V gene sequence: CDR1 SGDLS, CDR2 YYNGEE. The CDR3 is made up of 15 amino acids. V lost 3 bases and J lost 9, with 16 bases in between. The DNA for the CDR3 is TGTGCCAGCAGCGCTTTCGGGACAAACTCTTCACCCCTCCACTTT. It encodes CASSAFGTNSSPLHF.

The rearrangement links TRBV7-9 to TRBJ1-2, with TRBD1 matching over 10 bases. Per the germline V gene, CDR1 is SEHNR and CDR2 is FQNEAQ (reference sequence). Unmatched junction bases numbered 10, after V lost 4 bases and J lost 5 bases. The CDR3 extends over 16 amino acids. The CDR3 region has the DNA TGTGCCAGCAGCTCAGAGACAGGGGGCGGAGATTATGGCTACACCTTC. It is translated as CASSSETGGGDYGYTF.

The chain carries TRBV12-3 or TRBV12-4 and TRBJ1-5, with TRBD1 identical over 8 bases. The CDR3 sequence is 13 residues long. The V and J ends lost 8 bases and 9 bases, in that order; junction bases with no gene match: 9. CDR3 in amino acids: CASASGQGLPQHF. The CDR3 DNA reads TGTGCCAGCGCCTCAGGACAGGGACTGCCCCAGCATTTT.

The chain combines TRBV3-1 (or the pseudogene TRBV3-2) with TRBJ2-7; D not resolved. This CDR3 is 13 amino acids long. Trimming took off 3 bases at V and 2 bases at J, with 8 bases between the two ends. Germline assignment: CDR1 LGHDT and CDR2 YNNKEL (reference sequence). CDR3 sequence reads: CASSHGRTYEQYF. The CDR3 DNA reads TGTGCCAGCAGCCATGGCCGTACCTACGAGCAGTACTTC.

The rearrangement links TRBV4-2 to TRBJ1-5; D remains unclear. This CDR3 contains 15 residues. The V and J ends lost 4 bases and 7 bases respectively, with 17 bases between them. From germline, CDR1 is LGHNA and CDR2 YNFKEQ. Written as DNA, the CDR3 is TGTGCCAGCAGCCGAGGAGCCGGGGTGGGGCAGCCCCAGCATTTT. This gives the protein CASSRGAGVGQPQHF.

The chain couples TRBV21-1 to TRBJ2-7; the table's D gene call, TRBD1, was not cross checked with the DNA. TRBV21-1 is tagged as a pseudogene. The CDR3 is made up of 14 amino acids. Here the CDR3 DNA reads TGTGCCAGCAGCATCAGGGGGCTTCCCTACGAGCAGTACTTC. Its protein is CASSIRGLPYEQYF.

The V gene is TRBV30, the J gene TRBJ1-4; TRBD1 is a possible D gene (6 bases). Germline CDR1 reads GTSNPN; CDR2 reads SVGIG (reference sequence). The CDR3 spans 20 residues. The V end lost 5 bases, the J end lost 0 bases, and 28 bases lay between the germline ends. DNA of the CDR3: TGTGCCTGGCAAACAATCCGGGACAAGCACTATATTGCAACTAATGAAAAACTGTTTTTT. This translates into CAWQTIRDKHYIATNEKLFF.

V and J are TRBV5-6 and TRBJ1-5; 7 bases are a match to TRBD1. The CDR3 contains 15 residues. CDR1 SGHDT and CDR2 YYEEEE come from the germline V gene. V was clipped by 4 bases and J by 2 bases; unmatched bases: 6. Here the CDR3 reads CASSRKGAGNQPQHF. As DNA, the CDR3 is TGTGCCAGCAGCCGGAAGGGGGCCGGCAATCAGCCCCAGCATTTT.

The CDR3 loop reads CASSETGGVGYTF. The CDR3 bases are TGTGCCAGCAGTGAAACAGGGGGCGTTGGCTACACCTTC. The V gene is TRBV6-1, the J gene TRBJ1-2, with 9 bases identical to TRBD1. CDR3 length: 13 residues. Germline trimming cut 2 bases from V and 7 bases from J; bases unmatched to any gene: 2. Germline V gene lookup returns CDR1 MNHNS and CDR2 SASEGT.